This is a list of T cell receptor beta chains from one sample in a study of blood T cell repertoires in COVID-19. Libraries were prepared by immunoSEQ multiplex PCR; TCRdb keeps only in-frame clonotypes and omits some of them. The sample lists hundreds of thousands of clones, around nine tenths seen once, with roughly 0.78% in the top ten. The sequencing sample was made of peripheral blood. The receptors stem from a young man with COVID-19, enrolled during active disease. Both conserved end residues are part of each CDR3. A D gene is named only where the DNA matches it firmly. Clone size is given for some rows only: seen once, a few or many times, or a class if the clone is expanded.

clone_size: once
v_call: TRBV5-4
d_call: TRBD2
j_call: TRBJ2-4
cdr3_nt: TGTGCCAGCACGAGCGGGGCGACGGGGGGCAAAAACATTCAGTACTTC
cdr3_aa: CASTSGATGGKNIQYF

clone_size: .
v_call: TRBV2
d_call: .
j_call: TRBJ2-7
cdr3_nt: TGTGCCAGCAGCCCGACATCCCCAGCCCCAAATACTCATAGATTC
cdr3_aa: CASSPTSPAPNTHRF

clone_size: .
v_call: TRBV5-6
d_call: TRBD2
j_call: TRBJ2-2
cdr3_nt: TGTGCCAGCAGCTTGGAGCTAGCGGGAGGGACCGGGGAGCTGTTTTTT
cdr3_aa: CASSLELAGGTGELFF

clone_size: few
v_call: TRBV10-2
d_call: TRBD1
j_call: TRBJ1-6
cdr3_nt: TGCGCCAGCAGCCCGGGACAGTTTAATTCACCCCTCCACTTT
cdr3_aa: CASSPGQFNSPLHF

clone_size: .
v_call: TRBV5-6
d_call: TRBD2
j_call: TRBJ2-3
cdr3_nt: TGTGCCAGCACCACTAGCGGGAGACCAGATACGCAGTATTTT
cdr3_aa: CASTTSGRPDTQYF

clone_size: .
v_call: TRBV13
d_call: TRBD2
j_call: TRBJ2-7
cdr3_nt: TGTGCCAGCAGCTTAGGGCTAGCGGGGGCCTACTACGAGCAGTACTTC
cdr3_aa: CASSLGLAGAYYEQYF

clone_size: .
v_call: TRBV5-4
d_call: TRBD1
j_call: TRBJ2-7
cdr3_nt: TGTGCCAGCAGCGCCAGACAGGGAGTGGACGAGCAGTACTTC
cdr3_aa: CASSARQGVDEQYF

clone_size: .
v_call: TRBV19
d_call: TRBD1
j_call: TRBJ1-1
cdr3_nt: TGTGCCAGTAGTACTTATGGACAGGGGGGGTTTGAAGCTTTCTTT
cdr3_aa: CASSTYGQGGFEAFF

clone_size: .
v_call: TRBV29-1
d_call: TRBD1
j_call: TRBJ1-2
cdr3_nt: TGCAGCAGTTTCGGGACAGGGGGCGGGAGAGCTAACTATGGCTACACCTTC
cdr3_aa: CSSFGTGGGRANYGYTF

clone_size: .
v_call: TRBV6-5
d_call: .
j_call: TRBJ1-5
cdr3_nt: TGTGCCAGCAGTTACGAAGGGGCCTTAAATCAGCCCCAGCATTTT
cdr3_aa: CASSYEGALNQPQHF

clone_size: .
v_call: TRBV4-2
d_call: .
j_call: TRBJ1-4
cdr3_nt: TGTGCCAGCAGCCAGCACAGTACAACTAATGAAAAACTGTTTTTT
cdr3_aa: CASSQHSTTNEKLFF

clone_size: once
v_call: TRBV6-4
d_call: TRBD2
j_call: TRBJ2-3
cdr3_nt: TGTGCCAGCAGTGACTCGTGGGGGGGTGCTGATACGCAGTATTTT
cdr3_aa: CASSDSWGGADTQYF

clone_size: .
v_call: TRBV7-3
d_call: TRBD1
j_call: TRBJ2-5
cdr3_nt: TGTGCCAGCAGCTTATTAGGGGGCTACCAAGAGACCCAGTACTTC
cdr3_aa: CASSLLGGYQETQYF

clone_size: once
v_call: TRBV11-2
d_call: TRBD2
j_call: TRBJ2-5
cdr3_nt: TGTGCCAGCAGCTTAGGTCCCATGGGAGGGGAGACCCAGTACTTC
cdr3_aa: CASSLGPMGGETQYF

clone_size: .
v_call: TRBV3-1/TRBV3-2
d_call: TRBD1
j_call: TRBJ1-1
cdr3_nt: TGTGCCAGCAGGATGGACAGGGAAGCTTTCTTT
cdr3_aa: CASRMDREAFF

clone_size: .
v_call: TRBV7-3
d_call: TRBD1
j_call: TRBJ2-1
cdr3_nt: TGTGCCAGCAGCTTAAACGGCGGGGGACAGGGAGACAATGAGCAGTTCTTC
cdr3_aa: CASSLNGGGQGDNEQFF

clone_size: .
v_call: TRBV25-1
d_call: TRBD1
j_call: TRBJ2-7
cdr3_nt: TGTGCCAGCAGTGCCCGGACAGGGGACCACTACGAGCAGTACTTC
cdr3_aa: CASSARTGDHYEQYF

clone_size: once
v_call: TRBV4-1
d_call: TRBD1
j_call: TRBJ2-2
cdr3_nt: TGCGCCAGCAGCCAGCAGTCGAGCCAGACAGGGGTCGGGGAGCTGTTTTTT
cdr3_aa: CASSQQSSQTGVGELFF

clone_size: .
v_call: TRBV14
d_call: .
j_call: TRBJ2-1
cdr3_nt: TGTGCCAGCAGCCAAGAGCAGGGGTTACAGCAGTTCTTC
cdr3_aa: CASSQEQGLQQFF

clone_size: .
v_call: TRBV2
d_call: .
j_call: TRBJ2-5
cdr3_nt: TGTGCCAGCAGGGAAGGTCTTCTACAAGAGACCCAGTACTTC
cdr3_aa: CASREGLLQETQYF

clone_size: .
v_call: TRBV5-6
d_call: .
j_call: TRBJ2-3
cdr3_nt: TGTGCCAGCAGCAGCGTTGGGGGGAGCACAGATACGCAGTATTTT
cdr3_aa: CASSSVGGSTDTQYF

clone_size: .
v_call: TRBV7-9
d_call: .
j_call: TRBJ2-5
cdr3_nt: TGTGCCAGCAGCTTAAATGGCGGGCACATCCAAGAGACCCAGTACTTC
cdr3_aa: CASSLNGGHIQETQYF

clone_size: .
v_call: TRBV12-3/TRBV12-4
d_call: .
j_call: TRBJ2-1
cdr3_nt: TGTGCCAGCAGTATTACTAGGTCTATTGAGCAGTTCTTC
cdr3_aa: CASSITRSIEQFF

clone_size: .
v_call: TRBV19
d_call: .
j_call: TRBJ2-1
cdr3_nt: TGTGCCAGTAGTCTCGGGGGAGGGGGGTCCTACAATGAGCAGTTCTTC
cdr3_aa: CASSLGGGGSYNEQFF

clone_size: .
v_call: TRBV2
d_call: .
j_call: TRBJ2-7
cdr3_nt: TGTGCCAGCAGGGGACTCTACGAGCAGTACTTC
cdr3_aa: CASRGLYEQYF

clone_size: .
v_call: TRBV5-1
d_call: .
j_call: TRBJ2-6
cdr3_nt: TGCGCCAGCAGCTTGTATTATGTACGAAAGAGCTCTGGGGCCAACGTCCTGACTTTC
cdr3_aa: CASSLYYVRKSSGANVLTF

clone_size: .
v_call: TRBV25-1
d_call: .
j_call: TRBJ2-5
cdr3_nt: TGTGCCAGCAGTGAATCAAGCAGGTCGGCGACCCAGTACTTC
cdr3_aa: CASSESSRSATQYF

clone_size: .
v_call: TRBV3-1/TRBV3-2
d_call: .
j_call: TRBJ2-1
cdr3_nt: TGTGCCAGCAGCCAAGGGACAGATAGTTACAATGAGCAGTTCTTC
cdr3_aa: CASSQGTDSYNEQFF

clone_size: .
v_call: TRBV7-9
d_call: .
j_call: TRBJ2-5
cdr3_nt: TGTGCCAGCAGCCCTCGTCGAGGCGGAAAAGAGACCCAGTACTTC
cdr3_aa: CASSPRRGGKETQYF

clone_size: .
v_call: TRBV2
d_call: .
j_call: TRBJ2-7
cdr3_nt: TGTGCCAGCAGTGAGGTGTTCCGGGGGACCTACGAGCAGTACTTC
cdr3_aa: CASSEVFRGTYEQYF

clone_size: .
v_call: TRBV5-8
d_call: .
j_call: TRBJ2-1
cdr3_nt: TGTGCCAGCAGCGCCGGACTGGGTTTAAATGAGCAGTTCTTC
cdr3_aa: CASSAGLGLNEQFF

clone_size: .
v_call: TRBV2
d_call: .
j_call: TRBJ2-3
cdr3_nt: TGTGCCGGGACTGAGGCGGGGATGAGCACAGATACGCAGTATTTT
cdr3_aa: CAGTEAGMSTDTQYF

clone_size: .
v_call: TRBV10-2
d_call: .
j_call: TRBJ1-4
cdr3_nt: TGCGCCAGCAGCCCCAGTGGTAATGAAAAACTGTTTTTT
cdr3_aa: CASSPSGNEKLFF

clone_size: .
v_call: TRBV24-1
d_call: .
j_call: TRBJ2-3
cdr3_nt: TGTGCCACCAGTGATGATTACTACACAGATACGCAGTATTTT
cdr3_aa: CATSDDYYTDTQYF

clone_size: .
v_call: TRBV10-3
d_call: .
j_call: TRBJ2-5
cdr3_nt: TGTGCCACCAAGACTCAAGAGACCCAGTACTTC
cdr3_aa: CATKTQETQYF

clone_size: few
v_call: TRBV19
d_call: .
j_call: TRBJ2-7
cdr3_nt: TGTGCCAGTAGTATAGGTAGGGGCTACGAGCAGTACTTC
cdr3_aa: CASSIGRGYEQYF

clone_size: .
v_call: TRBV19
d_call: .
j_call: TRBJ2-2
cdr3_nt: TGTGCCAGTAGTATTTCGGGAACGAACACCGGGGAGCTGTTTTTT
cdr3_aa: CASSISGTNTGELFF

clone_size: .
v_call: TRBV7-9
d_call: TRBD1
j_call: TRBJ1-1
cdr3_nt: TGTGCCAGCAGCTGGACAGGGATGCCTGAAGCTTTCTTT
cdr3_aa: CASSWTGMPEAFF

clone_size: .
v_call: TRBV30
d_call: .
j_call: TRBJ2-5
cdr3_nt: TGTGCCTGGAGTGCAAGAGGGGGGGGCAAAGAGACCCAGTACTTC
cdr3_aa: CAWSARGGGKETQYF

clone_size: .
v_call: TRBV27
d_call: .
j_call: TRBJ1-3
cdr3_nt: TGTGCCAGCAGTTCACAGGGCGCGGTGGCTGGAAACACCATATATTTT
cdr3_aa: CASSSQGAVAGNTIYF

clone_size: .
v_call: TRBV7-5
d_call: .
j_call: TRBJ1-1
cdr3_nt: TGTGTCAGAAGCTTAGAGGGAGACACTGAAGCTTTCTTT
cdr3_aa: CVRSLEGDTEAFF

clone_size: .
v_call: TRBV25-1
d_call: TRBD2
j_call: TRBJ2-7
cdr3_nt: TGTGCCAGCAGTGAATTGAGGGAGGGATCCTACGAGCAGTACTTC
cdr3_aa: CASSELREGSYEQYF

clone_size: .
v_call: TRBV27
d_call: TRBD1
j_call: TRBJ1-2
cdr3_nt: TGTGCCAGCAGTTTTGGACAGGGTATTGGCTACACCTTC
cdr3_aa: CASSFGQGIGYTF

clone_size: once
v_call: TRBV6-5
d_call: .
j_call: TRBJ2-1
cdr3_nt: TGTGCCAGCAAGACCGGCGGGGGCGGGGATGAGCAGTTCTTC
cdr3_aa: CASKTGGGGDEQFF

clone_size: .
v_call: TRBV5-1
d_call: TRBD2
j_call: TRBJ2-1
cdr3_nt: TGCGCCAGCAGCTTGGGACTAGCGGCCAATGAGCAGTTCTTC
cdr3_aa: CASSLGLAANEQFF

clone_size: once
v_call: TRBV9
d_call: TRBD1
j_call: TRBJ1-4
cdr3_nt: TGTGCCAGCAGCGTTCACGGGACAGGGATCGAAAAACTGTTTTTT
cdr3_aa: CASSVHGTGIEKLFF

clone_size: .
v_call: TRBV2
d_call: TRBD2
j_call: TRBJ2-1
cdr3_nt: TGTGCCAGCAGTTTACTAGCGGGAGGGCCCAATGAGCAGTTCTTC
cdr3_aa: CASSLLAGGPNEQFF

clone_size: few
v_call: TRBV9
d_call: .
j_call: TRBJ2-3
cdr3_nt: TGTGCCAGCAGCGTCGAAGGGGCCGGCACAGATACGCAGTATTTT
cdr3_aa: CASSVEGAGTDTQYF

clone_size: .
v_call: TRBV6-1
d_call: TRBD1
j_call: TRBJ2-1
cdr3_nt: TGTGCCAGCAGTGATCTGGGACAGGGGTTCTTGCAGTTCTTC
cdr3_aa: CASSDLGQGFLQFF